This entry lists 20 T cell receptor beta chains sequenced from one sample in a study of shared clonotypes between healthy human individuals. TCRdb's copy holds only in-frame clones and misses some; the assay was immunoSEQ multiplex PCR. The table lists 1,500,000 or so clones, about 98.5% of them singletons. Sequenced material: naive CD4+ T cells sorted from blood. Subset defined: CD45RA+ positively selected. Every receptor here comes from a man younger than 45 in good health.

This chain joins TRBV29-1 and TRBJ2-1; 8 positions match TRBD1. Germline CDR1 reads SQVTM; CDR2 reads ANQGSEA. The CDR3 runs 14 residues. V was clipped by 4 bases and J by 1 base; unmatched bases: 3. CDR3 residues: CSVVNRGSYNEQFF. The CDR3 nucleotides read TGCAGCGTTGTTAACAGGGGGTCCTACAATGAGCAGTTCTTC.

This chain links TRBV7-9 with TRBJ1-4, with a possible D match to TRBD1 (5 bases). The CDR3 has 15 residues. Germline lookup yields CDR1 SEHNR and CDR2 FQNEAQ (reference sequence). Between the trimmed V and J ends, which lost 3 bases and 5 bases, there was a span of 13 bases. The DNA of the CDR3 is TGTGCCAGCAGCTTCCACGGGACGGGGAATGAAAAACTGTTTTTT. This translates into CASSFHGTGNEKLFF.

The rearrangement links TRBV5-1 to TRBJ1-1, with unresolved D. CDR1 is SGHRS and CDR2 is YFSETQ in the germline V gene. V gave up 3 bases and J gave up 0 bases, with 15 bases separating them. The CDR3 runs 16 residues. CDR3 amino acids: CASSSLALIMNTEAFF. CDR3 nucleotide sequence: TGCGCCAGCAGCTCTCTTGCCCTGATTATGAACACTGAAGCTTTCTTT.

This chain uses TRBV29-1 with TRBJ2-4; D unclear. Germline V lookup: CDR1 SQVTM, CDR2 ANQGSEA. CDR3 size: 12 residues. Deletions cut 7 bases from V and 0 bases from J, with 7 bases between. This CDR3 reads CSGTLAKNIQYF. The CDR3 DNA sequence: TGCAGCGGCACTTTAGCCAAAAACATTCAGTACTTC.

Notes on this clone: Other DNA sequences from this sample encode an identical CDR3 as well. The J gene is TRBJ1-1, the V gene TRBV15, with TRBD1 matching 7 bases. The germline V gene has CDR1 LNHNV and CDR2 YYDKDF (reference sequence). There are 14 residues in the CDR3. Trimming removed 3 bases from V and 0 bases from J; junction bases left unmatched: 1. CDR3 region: CATSRDRLNTEAFF. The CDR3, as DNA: TGTGCCACCAGCAGGGACAGGTTGAACACTGAAGCTTTCTTT.

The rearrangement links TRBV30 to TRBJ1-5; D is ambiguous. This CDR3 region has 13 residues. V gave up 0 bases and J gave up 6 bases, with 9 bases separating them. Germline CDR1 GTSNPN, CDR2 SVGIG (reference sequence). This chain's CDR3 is CAWSVVGSQPQHF. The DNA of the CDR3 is TGTGCCTGGAGTGTCGTGGGGAGTCAGCCCCAGCATTTT. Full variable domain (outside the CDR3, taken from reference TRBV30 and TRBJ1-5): SQTIHQWPATLVQPVGSPLSLECTVEGTSNPNLYWYRQAAGRGLQLLFYSVGIGQISSEVPQNLSASRPQDRQFILSSKKLLLSDSGFYLCAWSVVGSQPQHFGDGTRLSIL.

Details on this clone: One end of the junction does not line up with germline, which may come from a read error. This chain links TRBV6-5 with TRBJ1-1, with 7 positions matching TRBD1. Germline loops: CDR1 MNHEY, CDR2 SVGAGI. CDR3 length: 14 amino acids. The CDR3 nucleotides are TGTGCCAGCAGCAAGGGGGACAGTATAAGGAGGGCTTCCTTT. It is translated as CASSKGDSIRRASF.

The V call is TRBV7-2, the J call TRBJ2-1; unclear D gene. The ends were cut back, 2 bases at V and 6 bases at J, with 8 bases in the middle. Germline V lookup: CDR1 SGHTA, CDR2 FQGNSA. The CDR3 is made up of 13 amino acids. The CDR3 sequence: CASSLMSVNEQFF. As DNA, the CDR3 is TGTGCCAGCAGCTTAATGTCCGTCAATGAGCAGTTCTTC.

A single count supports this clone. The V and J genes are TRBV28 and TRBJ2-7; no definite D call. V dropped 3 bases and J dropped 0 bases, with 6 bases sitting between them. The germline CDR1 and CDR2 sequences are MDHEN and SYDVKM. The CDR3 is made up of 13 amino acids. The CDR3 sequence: CASSFPSSYEQYF. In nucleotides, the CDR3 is TGTGCCAGCAGTTTTCCGAGCTCCTACGAGCAGTACTTC. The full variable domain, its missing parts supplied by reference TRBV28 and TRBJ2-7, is DVKVTQSSRYLVKRTGEKVFLECVQDMDHENMFWYRQDPGLGLRLIYFSYDVKMKEKGDIPEGYSVSREKKERFSLILESASTNQTSMYLCASSFPSSYEQYFGPGTRLTVT.

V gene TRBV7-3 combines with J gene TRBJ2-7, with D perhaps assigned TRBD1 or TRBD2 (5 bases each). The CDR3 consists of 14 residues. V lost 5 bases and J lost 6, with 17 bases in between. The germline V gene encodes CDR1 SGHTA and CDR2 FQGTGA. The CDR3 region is CASSPQWGGGEQYF. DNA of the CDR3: TGTGCCAGCAGCCCCCAATGGGGTGGGGGCGAGCAGTACTTC.

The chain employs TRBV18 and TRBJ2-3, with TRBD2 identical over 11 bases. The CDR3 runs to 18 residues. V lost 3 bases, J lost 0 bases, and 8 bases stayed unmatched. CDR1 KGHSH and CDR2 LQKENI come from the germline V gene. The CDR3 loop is CASSPVTSGSGSTDTQYF. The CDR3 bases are TGTGCCAGCTCACCGGTTACTAGCGGGAGTGGGAGCACAGATACGCAGTATTTT.

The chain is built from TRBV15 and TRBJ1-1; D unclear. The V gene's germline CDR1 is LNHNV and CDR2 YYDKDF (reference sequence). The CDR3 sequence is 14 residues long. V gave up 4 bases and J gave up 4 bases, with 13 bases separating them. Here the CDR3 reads CATSMDRALTEAFF. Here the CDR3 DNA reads TGTGCCACCAGCATGGACCGGGCCCTCACTGAAGCTTTCTTT.

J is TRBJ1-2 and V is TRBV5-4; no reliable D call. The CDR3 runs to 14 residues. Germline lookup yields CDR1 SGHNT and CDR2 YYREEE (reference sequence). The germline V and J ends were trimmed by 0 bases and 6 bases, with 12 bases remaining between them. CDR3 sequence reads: CASSLEIPQNGYTF. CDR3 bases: TGTGCCAGCAGCTTGGAAATCCCCCAGAATGGCTACACCTTC.

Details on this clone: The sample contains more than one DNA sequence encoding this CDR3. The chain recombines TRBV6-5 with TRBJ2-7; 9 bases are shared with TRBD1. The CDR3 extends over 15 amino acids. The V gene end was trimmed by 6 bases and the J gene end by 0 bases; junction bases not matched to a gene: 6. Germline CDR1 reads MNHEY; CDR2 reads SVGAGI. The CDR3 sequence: CASSSPGQGSYEQYF. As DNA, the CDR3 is TGTGCCAGCAGCAGTCCGGGACAGGGCTCCTACGAGCAGTACTTC.

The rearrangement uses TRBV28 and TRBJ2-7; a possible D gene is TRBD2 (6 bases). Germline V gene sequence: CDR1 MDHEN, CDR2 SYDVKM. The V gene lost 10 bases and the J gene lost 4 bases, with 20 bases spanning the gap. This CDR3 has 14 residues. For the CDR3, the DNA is TGTGCCACCACTGAGGTGGCGGGACTTTACGAGCAGTACTTC. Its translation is CATTEVAGLYEQYF.

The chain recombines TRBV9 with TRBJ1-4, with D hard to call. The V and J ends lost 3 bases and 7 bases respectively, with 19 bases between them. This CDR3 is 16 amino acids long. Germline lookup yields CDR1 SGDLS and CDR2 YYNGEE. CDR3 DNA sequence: TGTGCCAGCAGCGCTAAGACGGTCCATATAGGTGAAAAACTGTTTTTT. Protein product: CASSAKTVHIGEKLFF.

The CDR3 sequence: CASSSISGRPTYEQYF. Written as DNA, the CDR3 is TGCGCCAGCAGCTCTATAAGCGGGAGGCCGACCTACGAGCAGTACTTC. This sequence joins TRBV5-1 and TRBJ2-7, with 9 bases identical to TRBD2. The CDR3 has 16 amino acids. The V gene end was trimmed by 3 bases and the J gene end by 2 bases; junction bases not matched to a gene: 9. CDR1 is SGHRS and CDR2 is YFSETQ in the germline V gene.

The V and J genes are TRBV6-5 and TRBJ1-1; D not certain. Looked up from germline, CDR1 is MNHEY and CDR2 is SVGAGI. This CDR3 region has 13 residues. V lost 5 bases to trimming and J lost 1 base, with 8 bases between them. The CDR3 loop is CASSRNKNTEAFF. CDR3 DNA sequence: TGTGCCAGCAGTCGAAACAAGAACACTGAAGCTTTCTTT.

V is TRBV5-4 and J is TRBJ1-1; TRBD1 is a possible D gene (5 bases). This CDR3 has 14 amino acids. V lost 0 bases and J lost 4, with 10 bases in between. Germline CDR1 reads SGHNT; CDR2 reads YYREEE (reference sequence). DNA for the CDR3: TGTGCCAGCAGCTTGGGACAGAGAAGCACTGAAGCTTTCTTT. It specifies CASSLGQRSTEAFF.

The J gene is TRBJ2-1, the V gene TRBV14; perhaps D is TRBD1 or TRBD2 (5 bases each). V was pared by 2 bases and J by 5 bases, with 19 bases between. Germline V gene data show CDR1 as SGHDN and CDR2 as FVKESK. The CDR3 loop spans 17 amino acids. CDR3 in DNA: TGTGCCAGCAGCCAATTCCCGGGACCCCCGAGGGACAATGAGCAGTTCTTC. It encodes CASSQFPGPPRDNEQFF.